This T cell receptor (beta chain) appears in the sequencing data of a study of T-cell reconstitution after alpha-beta-depleted transplantation in children. Study-wide points: Where some patients showed high TCRbeta diversity at day 60, it came from recipient T cells and thymic progenitors that had survived.

Concerning this clonotype itself: What it binds is unknown.

The CDR3 has 13 residues. Trimming removed 5 bases from V and 2 bases from J, with 10 bases in between. CDR1 is SEHNR, CDR2 FQNEAQ, per germline (reference sequence). This sample's TCRbeta library carried unique molecular identifier barcodes. TCRdb redid the calling of the PCR reads with MiXCR, one entry per CDR3 protein. Of about 210,000 distinct CDR3 sequences in the sample, around a sixth were seen once. The chain joins TRBV7-9 to TRBJ2-7, with D possibly matching TRBD2 (5 bases). The specimen was PBMCs, mostly from graft donor cells, collected 360 days after TCRalphabeta/CD19-depleted stem cell transplant. This receptor was taken from a male patient between 2 and 9 years old who had a stem cell transplant for acute lymphoblastic leukemia, so the T cells may come from the graft donor. The CDR3 reads CASSRILAYEQYF. The CDR3 DNA reads TGTGCCAGCAGCCGAATACTAGCCTACGAGCAGTACTTC.